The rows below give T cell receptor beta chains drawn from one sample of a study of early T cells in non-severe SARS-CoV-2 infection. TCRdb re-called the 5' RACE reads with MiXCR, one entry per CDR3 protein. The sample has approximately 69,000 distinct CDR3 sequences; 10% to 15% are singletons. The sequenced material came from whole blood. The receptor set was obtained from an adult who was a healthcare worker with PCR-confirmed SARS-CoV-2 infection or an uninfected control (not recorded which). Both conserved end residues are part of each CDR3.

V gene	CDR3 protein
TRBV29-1	CSVELGKVMKNTEAFF
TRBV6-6	CASRTDPNYGYTF
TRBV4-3	CASSQTGARYGYTF
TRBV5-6	CASSLGFSNTEAFF
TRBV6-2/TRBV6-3	CASRPDSSNYGYTF
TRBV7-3	CASSPTPRDYGYTF
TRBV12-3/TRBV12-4	CASSGQGGSPLHF
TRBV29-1	CSVGTVSGNTIYF
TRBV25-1	CASSEKTGWNTEAFF
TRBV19	CASSAGLAGVREQYF
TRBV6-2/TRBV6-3	CASSRSTRENSPLHF
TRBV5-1	CASSPILGGNTEAFF
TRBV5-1	CASSTGQGGSEQFF
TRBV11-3	CASSLATGWGDTQYF
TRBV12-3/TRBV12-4	CASSPQLNTEAFF
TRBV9	CASTAGVGYTF
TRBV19	CASSIARPYRVANEKLFF
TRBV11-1	CASSPVRVAGAHEQYF
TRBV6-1	CVSSDGTDYEQYF
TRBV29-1	CSVAQQQGRNTEAFF
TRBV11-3	CASSLPEQYF
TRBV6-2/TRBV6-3	CASSKRGKETQYF
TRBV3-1	CASSQEERGPRYF
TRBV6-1	CASRRAWGQSNQPQHF
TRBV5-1	CASSLEAGQGLEQYF
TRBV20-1	CSARVLAGDLETQYF